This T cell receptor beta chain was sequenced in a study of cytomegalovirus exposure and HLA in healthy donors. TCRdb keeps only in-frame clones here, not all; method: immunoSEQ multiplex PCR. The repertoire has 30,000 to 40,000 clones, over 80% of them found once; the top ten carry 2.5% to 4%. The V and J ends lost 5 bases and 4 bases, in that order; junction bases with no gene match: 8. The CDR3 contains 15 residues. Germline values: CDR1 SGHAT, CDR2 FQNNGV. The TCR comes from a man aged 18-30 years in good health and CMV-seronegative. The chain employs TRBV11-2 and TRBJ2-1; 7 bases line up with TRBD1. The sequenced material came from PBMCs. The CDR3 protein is CASSARQGLYNEQFF. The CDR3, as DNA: TGTGCCAGCAGCGCCCGACAGGGCCTTTACAATGAGCAGTTCTTC.